Below, 14 T cell receptor beta chains from the same sample are listed, as sequenced in a study of blood T cell repertoires in COVID-19. Assay used: immunoSEQ multiplex PCR; TCRdb lists only in-frame clones, some missing. The sample yields approximately 110,000 clones, 80% to 90% seen once. The sequenced sample was peripheral blood. These receptors were obtained from a woman at least 80 years old with active or convalescent COVID-19.

The rearrangement links TRBV10-1 to TRBJ2-5; no reliable D call. Germline V gene data show CDR1 as WNHNN and CDR2 as SYGVQD (reference sequence). This CDR3 contains 14 residues. The germline V and J ends were trimmed by 0 bases and 5 bases, with 10 bases remaining between them. CDR3 amino acids: CASSESIVGETQYF. The CDR3 DNA sequence: TGCGCCAGCAGTGAGTCCATAGTCGGTGAGACCCAGTACTTC.

The CDR3 loop is CASSLARLAGGPLFF. DNA of the CDR3: TGTGCCAGCAGTTTAGCTCGACTAGCGGGAGGGCCGCTGTTTTTT. This chain connects TRBV28 to TRBJ2-2, with TRBD2 matching 14 bases. Germline V gene data show CDR1 as MDHEN and CDR2 as SYDVKM. There are 15 residues in the CDR3. V was pared by 2 bases and J by 13 bases, with 6 bases of the junction left unmatched.

This rearrangement joins TRBV7-5 to TRBJ2-7; TRBD2, the D gene given by the table, was not confirmed from the DNA. TRBV7-5 is classified as a pseudogene. There are 14 residues in the CDR3. This CDR3 reads CARSFGARVHEQYF. The CDR3 nucleotides are TGTGCCAGAAGCTTTGGAGCTAGAGTCCACGAGCAGTACTTC.

The sample holds many counts of this clone. The chain uses TRBV7-2 and TRBJ1-2; 10 nucleotides agree with TRBD1. This CDR3 contains 14 residues. After removal of 5 bases from V and 5 bases from J, the junction contained 5 bases not matched to a gene. The germline CDR1 and CDR2 sequences are SGHTA and FQGNSA. In nucleotides, the CDR3 is TGTGCCAGCAGCCGCCAGGGACAGGGGTATGGCTACACCTTC. Translation: CASSRQGQGYGYTF. The full variable domain, rest sourced from reference TRBV7-2 and TRBJ1-2, is GAGVSQSPSNKVTEKGKDVELRCDPISGHTALYWYRQSLGQGLEFLIYFQGNSAPDKSGLPSDRFSAERTGGSVSTLTIQRTQQEDSAVYLCASSRQGQGYGYTFGSGTRLTVV.

This clone appeared a few times. The chain links TRBV7-3 to TRBJ2-5; 9 bases align to TRBD1. V trimming: 6 bases; J trimming: 2 bases; junction bases outside the gene matches: 7. The CDR3 has 15 residues. The germline V gene encodes CDR1 SGHTA and CDR2 FQGTGA. The CDR3 here is CASSRQGGTQETQYF. The CDR3, as DNA: TGTGCCAGCAGTAGACAGGGGGGGACGCAAGAGACCCAGTACTTC.

In its sample, this clone was seen a few times. The chain is built from TRBV6-5 and TRBJ1-2, with 8 bases that match TRBD1. V lost 6 bases and J lost 2; bases outside the gene matches: 8. CDR3 length: 15 amino acids. The germline CDR1 and CDR2 sequences are MNHEY and SVGAGI. CDR3: CASSPLRQGNYGYTF. The DNA for the CDR3 is TGTGCCAGCAGCCCCCTCCGACAGGGGAACTATGGCTACACCTTC.

The V gene is TRBV5-4, the J gene TRBJ2-7, with 8 nucleotides matching TRBD1. CDR1 and CDR2 (germline): SGHNT, YYREEE (reference sequence). The CDR3 is 14 amino acids. Germline trimming cut 7 bases from V and 7 bases from J; bases unmatched to any gene: 13. CDR3 region: CASGHRDRPWEQYF. DNA for the CDR3: TGTGCCAGCGGACACCGGGACAGGCCGTGGGAGCAGTACTTC.

The rearrangement uses TRBV5-1 and TRBJ2-1, with 12 bases lining up with TRBD2. There are 17 residues in the CDR3. Germline values: CDR1 SGHRS, CDR2 YFSETQ. With 4 bases clipped from V and 1 base from J, the junction kept 6 bases outside the gene matches. CDR3 DNA sequence: TGCGCCAGCAGCCCACAACTAGCGGGAGGATCCTACAATGAGCAGTTCTTC. Translating gives CASSPQLAGGSYNEQFF. Full variable domain (remainder filled in from reference TRBV5-1 and TRBJ2-1): KAGVTQTPRYLIKTRGQQVTLSCSPISGHRSVSWYQQTPGQGLQFLFEYFSETQRNKGNFPGRFSGRQFSNSRSEMNVSTLELGDSALYLCASSPQLAGGSYNEQFFGPGTRLTVL.

V and J are TRBV20-1 and TRBJ2-1; 7 positions agree with TRBD2. V shed 3 bases, J shed 11 bases, and the junction held 4 bases outside the gene matches. Per the germline V gene, CDR1 is DFQATT and CDR2 is SNEGSKA (reference sequence). This CDR3 contains 11 residues. The CDR3 sequence is CSARTGTKQFF. The CDR3 DNA sequence: TGCAGTGCTAGGACCGGGACTAAGCAGTTCTTC.

The J gene is TRBJ1-1, the V gene TRBV6-1; a weak D match, TRBD1 (6 bases). Trimming cost V 3 bases and J 0 bases, with 8 bases left between them. There are 14 residues in the CDR3. The germline gives CDR1 MNHNS, CDR2 SASEGT. The CDR3 sequence: CASSDRGLNTEAFF. For the CDR3, the DNA is TGTGCCAGCAGTGACAGGGGCCTGAACACTGAAGCTTTCTTT.

This clone was observed once. The V gene is TRBV2, the J gene TRBJ2-3; D is uncertain. This CDR3 spans 12 amino acids. Germline-derived CDR1 and CDR2 are SNHLY and FYNNEI. Trimming removed 5 bases from V and 11 bases from J, with 14 bases in between. The CDR3 DNA follows: TGTGCCAGCAGTAGCTCTGGCGGTATGCAGTATTTT. Encoded protein: CASSSSGGMQYF.

This rearrangement joins TRBV6-1 to TRBJ1-2, with D unclear. The V and J ends lost 1 base and 8 bases respectively, with 11 bases between them. Germline values: CDR1 MNHNS, CDR2 SASEGT. The CDR3 contains 13 residues. As DNA, the CDR3 is TGTGCCAGCAGTGAAGGCTGGGCGGGGGGCTACACCTTC. Translated, it gives CASSEGWAGGYTF.

The chain carries TRBV2 and TRBJ1-2, with D perhaps TRBD1 (6 bases). The germline V gene has CDR1 SNHLY and CDR2 FYNNEI. Trimming stripped 2 bases from V and 4 bases from J, with 8 bases between. The CDR3 is 13 amino acids. The CDR3 sequence is CASSETRGYGYTF. CDR3 DNA sequence: TGTGCCAGCAGTGAAACCAGGGGCTATGGCTACACCTTC.

The chain carries TRBV5-4 and TRBJ2-2; 7 positions agree with TRBD1. Germline CDR1 is SGHNT and CDR2 is YYREEE (reference sequence). J gave up 4 bases and V 3 bases, and 3 bases lay outside the gene matches. The CDR3 totals 14 residues. In nucleotides, the CDR3 is TGTGCCAGCAGCTCTGCAGGGGGCACCGGGGAGCTGTTTTTT. Its protein product is CASSSAGGTGELFF.